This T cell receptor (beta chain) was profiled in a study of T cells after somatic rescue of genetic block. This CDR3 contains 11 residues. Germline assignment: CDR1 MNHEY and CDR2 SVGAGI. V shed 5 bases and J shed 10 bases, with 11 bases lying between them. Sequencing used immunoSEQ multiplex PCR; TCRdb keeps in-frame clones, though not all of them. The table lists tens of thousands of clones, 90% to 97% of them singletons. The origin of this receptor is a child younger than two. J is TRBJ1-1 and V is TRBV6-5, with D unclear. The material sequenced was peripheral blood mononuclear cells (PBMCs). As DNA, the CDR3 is TGTGCCAGCAGTGAAGTTCTATCAGCTTTCTTT. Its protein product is CASSEVLSAFF.